This T cell receptor beta chain originates from a study of neurological immune-mediated disorders. Study details: Of the approximately 34 patients who had multiple sclerosis, approximately 31 had the relapsing-remitting form and 3 had the secondary progressive form. Findings and limits, study-wide: The absence of any CDR3 amino acid sequence shared by expanded clones across subjects suggests that repertoires were private in all groups. One related-CDR3 cluster, which may be a signature, held the repertoires of 18 of 34 multiple sclerosis patients after phylogenetic grouping.

Germline V gene sequence: CDR1 DFQATT, CDR2 SNEGSKA (reference sequence). The V end lost 2 bases, the J end lost 5 bases, and 9 bases lay between the germline ends. The CDR3 is 12 residues long. At least ten counts were recorded for this clonotype. Its antigen is currently unknown. The cDNA was generated through 5'RACE incorporating 10-nucleotide random UMIs. MiXCR, applied by TCRdb to the 5' RACE reads, yields one record per CDR3 protein. This sample has under 90,000 distinct CDR3 sequences, with around 3.4% found just once. The chain uses TRBV20-1 and TRBJ1-2, with D possibly being TRBD1 (6 bases). The sequenced sample was PBMCs. This TCR was sampled from a woman aged 45-59 years with multiple sclerosis. The CDR3 coding sequence is TGCAGTGCTAGACCCGGACAGTATGGCTACACCTTC. Translating gives CSARPGQYGYTF.